The clone carrying this T cell receptor (beta chain) was counted only a few times. Its antigen is undetermined. These data belong to a study of beta chain features in type 1 diabetes. The junction had 9 bases not matched to a gene; V was cut back by 6 bases and J by 5 bases. The CDR3 totals 15 residues. Germline V gives CDR1 SGHTA, CDR2 FQGTGA. Donors contributed one heparinised blood draw apiece, averaging about 120 mL. Isolation of CD4+ naive, central memory, regulatory and stem cell-like memory cells was achieved by sorting via CD45RO/CCR7/CD25/CD127/CD95/CD27. Study results and limitations: There was no resolution here of whether HLA type influences TCRB rearrangement. Patients with type 1 diabetes carried fewer insertions and had more deletions at their VDJ junctions. Shortening of TCRB CDR3s, moderate but significant, appeared in all four CD4+ subsets of Type 1 diabetes patients.

Reverse transcribing all isolated RNA meant expressed TCRB transcripts were sequenced. The table came from immunoSEQ multiplex PCR; TCRdb's copy has only in-frame clones and leaves some out. Among 150,000 to 180,000 clones, around 10% were seen once, and the ten largest hold less than 0.5%. Sequences were obtained from central memory CD4+ T cells from blood. The J gene is TRBJ2-7, the V gene TRBV7-3, with 11 bases identical to TRBD2. The TCR comes from a man younger than 45 with type 1 diabetes. The CDR3 DNA reads TGTGCCAGCAGTCTTACTAGCGGGAGATTCAACGAGCAGTACTTC. Amino acid sequence: CASSLTSGRFNEQYF.